The present entry profiles one TCR beta chain with its context. This clone was recorded a few times. Its antigen remains undetermined. Base qualities were left out, and no much larger clone turns up one base away. The CDR3 starts with the cysteine, ends with the phenylalanine, and has 14 residues. CDR3 DNA is the only sequence kept; it has 42 bases, read in frame from the first base. V is pruned by 0 bases and J by 7 bases, leaving 5 bases of the junction without a gene match. Taken from the germline V gene, the CDR1 and CDR2 loops are MGHRA and YSYEKL. CND-RA patients were negative for the clinical CCP2 antibody test, and joint destruction progressed despite active therapy. Every CND-RA patient showed typical joint destruction in the wrists and ankles and had failed conventional anti-rheumatic therapy. Sampling of CND-RA patients was performed not at diagnosis but after long disease histories, which spanned decades in several cases. Each patient provided roughly 50 millilitres of EDTA-anticoagulated peripheral blood. Peripheral blood mononuclear cells were isolated by Ficoll-Paque PLUS density gradient separation. CD8+ cells were isolated from fresh or cryopreserved PBMCs by AutoMACS magnetic bead positive selection, with purity checked by flow cytometry. Nucleospin Tissue or Tissue XS kits were used to extract genomic DNA, which was then quantified on a Qubit 2.0 fluorometer.

The data belong to a study of CD8 T cells in seronegative destructive rheumatoid arthritis (dated by TCRdb to about 2020). About the investigation overall: At the time of sampling, seven of the eight CND-RA patients were on biological drugs. Peripheral CD8+ TCRbeta repertoires were compared between CCP-negative destructive rheumatoid arthritis (CND-RA) patients and newly diagnosed seropositive RA, seronegative RA and healthy controls. The seropositive RA, seronegative RA and healthy control comparison cohorts were taken from a previously published TCRbeta dataset and were not newly sequenced.

Genomic DNA from CD8+ cells was used for TCRbeta sequencing, which was performed according to the manufacturer's instructions. TCRbeta sequencing used the immunoSEQ assay and was run at a genomics technology centre in Finland. The study's own analysis went as follows. Clonotype tables from the immunoSEQ preprocessing pipeline were converted to VDJtools format, and non-productive clonotypes were removed. Samples below 10,000 reads were excluded and the rest subsampled to 10,000 reads; six of eight CND-RA samples passed. Shannon-Wiener, Simpson and clonality indices were calculated with the VDJtools CalcDiversityStats function on data subsampled to 10,000 reads. To infer antigen specificity, non-singleton TCRbeta clonotypes were hard-matched against VDJdb, with no mismatches permitted. CDR3 sequences that differed by one amino acid (Hamming distance 1) were grouped together into clusters with potentially shared antigen targets. After each group was resampled to six samples, one-sided Fisher's exact tests checked public clonotypes for group enrichment, with the whole procedure repeated ten times. The source is immuneACCESS, and TCRdb retained only in-frame sequences with V and J called. Part of the clones is not carried over; for the studies checked, unresolved V genes explain less than half of this, and the remainder is unexplained. V, J and clone size are those of that table, while D and trimming were read from the DNA. The sample has 10,000 to 15,000 clones on record, 80% to 85% of them singletons. The ten biggest clones cover about a quarter of the sample.

Findings and caveats that apply to the study as a whole: Once age was adjusted for, the CD8+ TCRbeta repertoires of CND-RA patients appeared less diverse and more clonal than the repertoires of other RA subtypes. The authors read the apparently distinct set of enriched public clonotypes carried by CND-RA patients as support for a separate disease subset. Across the 100,000 to 150,000 clonotypes tested, no public clonotype enrichment was retained after Benjamini-Hochberg correction. In the absence of diagnostic samples, TCR repertoire differences may be partly attributable to poor disease control over the years rather than being present at onset. CND-RA repertoires showed more CMV-reactive and fewer influenza A-reactive CD8+ TCRbeta sequences than controls and other RA subtypes. The small size of the CND-RA cohort was acknowledged as a study limitation.

This receptor was taken from a woman in her thirties or forties with seronegative destructive rheumatoid arthritis. Material: CD8+ T cells from blood. The chain couples TRBV4-1 to TRBJ1-1; the central 7 bases match TRBD1. The DNA reads as follows: TGCGCCAGCAGCCAAGATCGACAGGGCAGTGAAGCTTTCTTT. Protein translation: CASSQDRQGSEAFF.